This T cell receptor beta chain originates from a study of spatial heterogeneity in lung cancer. One entry per CDR3 protein, called by TCRdb with MiXCR from the 5' RACE reads. The repertoire holds about 14,000 distinct CDR3 sequences, with about 5.6% as singletons. The sample's time point: sample taken at primary tumor resection. TCRs were sequenced from unsorted whole RNA of tumor, nontumor lung or PBMC. This clonotype occurred many times. With the library built for alpha chains, this beta chain is off target and its frequency is not meaningful. The germline V and J ends were trimmed by 0 bases and 4 bases, with 10 bases remaining between them. The CDR3 runs to 15 residues. The V gene's germline CDR1 is SGHNT and CDR2 YENEEA.

This clonotype was sampled from a human donor with early-stage non-small cell lung cancer. The specimen was lung tumor tissue, collected at surgery. This chain connects TRBV11-3 to TRBJ1-5, with no clear D. The CDR3: CASSLDRLSNQPQHF. The CDR3 DNA is TGTGCCAGCAGCTTAGATAGACTGAGTAATCAGCCCCAGCATTTT.